This entry lists 32 T cell receptor beta chains sequenced from one sample in a study of regulatory T cells in long-lasting Graves disease. TCR beta libraries were built with iRepertoire HTBI primers and Arm-PCR of CDR3 regions. TCRdb passed the multiplex PCR reads through MiXCR, listing each CDR3 protein once. The sample yields fewer than 450,000 distinct CDR3 sequences, around a quarter seen once. The time point here: persistent/refractory GD, antithyroid drugs over 5 years with positive TRAb. Isolated PBMC RNA provided the starting material for the TCR library. This specimen consisted of peripheral blood mononuclear cells (PBMCs), obtained when the disease was refractory, from a patient treated with antithyroid drugs. The receptors come from a female donor with Graves disease.

V usage is TRBV27 and J usage is TRBJ1-1; the match to TRBD1 covers 9 bases. The germline V gene has CDR1 MNHEY and CDR2 SMNVEV (reference sequence). The V segment lost 5 bases and the J segment 1 base; nucleotides outside the gene matches: 11. This CDR3 has 17 amino acids. The CDR3 is CASSLRRTGGPNTEAFF. DNA for the CDR3: TGTGCCAGCAGTCTTAGGCGTACAGGGGGCCCGAACACTGAAGCTTTCTTT.

V usage is TRBV27 and J usage is TRBJ1-3; perhaps TRBD1 as D (6 bases). V was pared by 5 bases and J by 4 bases, with 15 bases between. This CDR3 region has 15 residues. Germline CDR1 is MNHEY and CDR2 is SMNVEV (reference sequence). The CDR3 sequence: CASSNTGRGGNTIYF. The CDR3 region has the DNA TGTGCCAGCAGTAACACAGGGCGGGGAGGAAACACCATATATTTT.

J is TRBJ2-7 and V is TRBV5-1; TRBD2 is a possible D gene (5 bases). Germline V gene sequence: CDR1 SGHRS, CDR2 YFSETQ. CDR3 length equals 15 residues. Between the trimmed V and J ends, which lost 4 bases and 0 bases, there was a span of 14 bases. CDR3: CASSVGLVSSYEQYF. The CDR3 DNA reads as TGCGCCAGCAGCGTAGGACTGGTTAGCTCCTACGAGCAGTACTTC.

This clonotype was seen more than once but under ten times. This sequence joins TRBV3-1 and TRBJ2-5; TRBD1 might be the D (5 bases). Per the germline V gene, CDR1 is LGHDT and CDR2 is YNNKEL (reference sequence). The CDR3 consists of 14 residues. Trimming cost V 5 bases and J 2 bases, with 12 bases left between them. CDR3: CASSLKGFQETQYF. The DNA of the CDR3 is TGTGCCAGCAGCTTAAAGGGGTTTCAAGAGACCCAGTACTTC.

At least ten counts were recorded for this clonotype. DNA for the CDR3: TGTGCCAGCAAAGGTACCGAGCAGTACTTC. Its translation: CASKGTEQYF. V is TRBV2 and J is TRBJ2-7, with unresolved D. Trimming took off 7 bases at V and 6 bases at J, with 7 bases between the two ends. This CDR3 has 10 residues. Germline lookup yields CDR1 SNHLY and CDR2 FYNNEI. Full variable domain (outside the CDR3, taken from reference TRBV2 and TRBJ2-7): EPEVTQTPSHQVTQMGQEVILRCVPISNHLYFYWYRQILGQKVEFLVSFYNNEISEKSEIFDDQFSVERPDGSNFTLKIRSTKLEDSAMYFCASKGTEQYFGPGTRLTVT.

The sample holds many counts of this clonotype. The chain carries TRBV28 and TRBJ2-7, with 9 bases lining up with TRBD1. J was trimmed by 3 bases and V by 3 bases; bases with no gene match: 3. Per the germline V gene, CDR1 is MDHEN and CDR2 is SYDVKM. The CDR3 runs 14 residues. The CDR3 loop reads CASSFGDRVYEQYF. CDR3 DNA: TGTGCCAGCAGTTTCGGGGACAGGGTCTACGAGCAGTACTTC.

The V gene is TRBV12-3 or TRBV12-4, the J gene TRBJ1-6; D is possibly TRBD1 (5 bases). The CDR3 is 17 amino acids. Trimming stripped 3 bases from V and 2 bases from J, with 14 bases between. The CDR3 region has the DNA TGTGCCAGCAGTTTTAGATCCTCGGACACCTATAATTCACCCCTCCACTTT. Translating gives CASSFRSSDTYNSPLHF.

This chain links TRBV5-1 with TRBJ1-1; tentative D call: TRBD1 (6 bases). Germline lookup yields CDR1 SGHRS and CDR2 YFSETQ. V gave up 0 bases and J gave up 10 bases, with 19 bases separating them. This CDR3 comprises 15 residues. CDR3 region: CASSLEEGTGGRAFF. In nucleotides, the CDR3 is TGCGCCAGCAGCTTGGAGGAGGGGACGGGGGGGCGAGCTTTCTTT.

V is TRBV4-3 and J is TRBJ2-2; no reliable D call. Deletions cut 0 bases from V and 7 bases from J, with 15 bases between. Germline CDR1 reads LGHNA; CDR2 reads YSLEER. The CDR3 has 16 amino acids. Here the CDR3 reads CASSQDERAWVGELFF. The DNA for the CDR3 is TGCGCCAGCAGCCAAGATGAGAGAGCGTGGGTCGGGGAGCTGTTTTTT.

This clonotype was seen ten or more times. The chain has TRBV28 and TRBJ1-2, with 7 bases that match TRBD1. Germline values: CDR1 MDHEN, CDR2 SYDVKM. V gave up 6 bases and J gave up 4 bases; unmatched junction bases: 20. The CDR3 is made up of 18 amino acids. CDR3 residues: CASSLLRDSSKLGYGYTF. The CDR3 region has the DNA TGTGCCAGCAGCCTACTCCGGGACAGTTCCAAACTGGGCTATGGCTACACCTTC.

This clonotype was counted a single time. A much larger clonotype is one base distant, so this may be a read error. The CDR3 sequence is CSASSSWYRETQYF. CDR3 coding DNA: TGCAGTGCTAGTTCTAGCTGGTACCGAGAGACCCAGTACTTC. The chain combines TRBV20-1 with TRBJ2-5, with D perhaps matching TRBD2 (5 bases). The germline V gene has CDR1 DFQATT and CDR2 SNEGSKA (reference sequence). This CDR3 contains 14 residues. The ends were cut back, 3 bases at V and 4 bases at J, with 15 bases in the middle.

The chain uses TRBV15 and TRBJ2-7, with TRBD2 identical over 7 bases. The J segment lost 3 bases and the V segment lost 0 bases, leaving 14 bases of the junction unmatched. The germline V gene encodes CDR1 LNHNV and CDR2 YYDKDF (reference sequence). The CDR3 consists of 18 residues. CDR3 DNA: TGTGCCACCAGCAGAGATGAGTGGCCGGGAGGCCCACACTACGAGCAGTACTTC. It encodes CATSRDEWPGGPHYEQYF.

The chain combines TRBV28 with TRBJ2-5; D not resolved. Germline V gene lookup returns CDR1 MDHEN and CDR2 SYDVKM. The V and J ends lost 2 bases and 1 base respectively, with 11 bases between them. The CDR3 runs 15 residues. CDR3 DNA sequence: TGTGCCAGCAGTTTAGTCCTCCCAGTCCAAGAGACCCAGTACTTC. It specifies CASSLVLPVQETQYF.

This clonotype was recorded many times. The CDR3 is CASSLGSGRAQETQYF. CDR3 DNA: TGTGCCAGCAGCTTAGGCAGCGGCAGGGCGCAAGAGACCCAGTACTTC. The gene calls are TRBV11-3 and TRBJ2-5; possibly TRBD1 or TRBD2 for D (5 bases each). CDR3 size: 16 residues. Trimming removed 1 base at V and 2 bases at J, with 14 bases between. Per the germline V gene, CDR1 is SGHNT and CDR2 is YENEEA.

This clonotype was seen ten or more times. The chain is built from TRBV12-3 or TRBV12-4 and TRBJ1-6; D unresolved. CDR3 length: 14 amino acids. V was shortened by 3 bases and J by 9 bases, with 12 bases between the two germline ends. The CDR3: CASSFLQQSSPLHF. CDR3 coding DNA: TGTGCCAGCAGTTTTTTACAGCAAAGTTCACCCCTCCACTTT.

The J gene is TRBJ2-7, the V gene TRBV29-1, with D maybe TRBD1 (6 bases). CDR1 is SQVTM and CDR2 is ANQGSEA in the germline V gene. The CDR3 totals 12 residues. Trimming removed 4 bases from V and 5 bases from J, with 12 bases in between. CDR3 in amino acids: CSVARGGNEQYF. DNA for the CDR3: TGCAGCGTTGCCAGGGGCGGAAACGAGCAGTACTTC.

Of note for this clonotype: This clone may be a read error of a much larger clone one base away. The CDR3 loop is CVSRSRMGFLRGTEAFF. The CDR3 bases are TGTGTCAGCAGGTCAAGGATGGGGTTTCTACGAGGCACTGAAGCTTTCTTT. The V gene is TRBV12-3 or TRBV12-4, the J gene TRBJ1-1; no definite D call. This CDR3 is built from 17 residues.

The genes are TRBV7-2 and TRBJ1-5, with D possibly TRBD1 on 6 matching bases. The CDR3 loop spans 15 amino acids. V lost 3 bases and J lost 7, with 16 bases in between. Germline lookup yields CDR1 SGHTA and CDR2 FQGNSA. The DNA of the CDR3 is TGTGCCAGCAGCTTTGGGACAATTGATAGGCAGCCCCAGCATTTT. Its translation: CASSFGTIDRQPQHF.

This clonotype was seen a few times. V gene TRBV10-3 combines with J gene TRBJ2-7; TRBD2 aligns across 8 bases. The trim removed 6 bases at V and 2 bases at J, leaving 3 bases unmatched. Germline CDR1 ENHRY, CDR2 SYGVKD. CDR3 length equals 13 residues. The CDR3 DNA reads TGTGCCATCAGCGGACTAGCCACCTACGAGCAGTACTTC. Its protein product is CAISGLATYEQYF.

The CDR3 bases are TGTGCCAGCACGGATTTAGGTCGGGGCCAAGAGACCCAGTACTTC. It codes for CASTDLGRGQETQYF. This rearrangement joins TRBV2 to TRBJ2-5; D might be TRBD2 (5 bases). Trimming left V 7 bases short and J 1 base short, with 16 bases between. The CDR3 extends over 15 amino acids. Germline CDR1 is SNHLY and CDR2 is FYNNEI. Using reference TRBV2 and TRBJ2-5 for the parts outside the CDR3, the full variable domain is EPEVTQTPSHQVTQMGQEVILRCVPISNHLYFYWYRQILGQKVEFLVSFYNNEISEKSEIFDDQFSVERPDGSNFTLKIRSTKLEDSAMYFCASTDLGRGQETQYFGPGTRLLVL.

This clonotype has just a few counts. The V gene is TRBV24-1, the J gene TRBJ2-7; TRBD1 matches at 10 bases. Germline V gene lookup returns CDR1 KGHDR and CDR2 SFDVKD. The CDR3 is made up of 14 amino acids. With 2 bases clipped from V and 5 bases from J, the junction kept 2 bases outside the gene matches. The CDR3 loop is CATSDSGQGDEQYF. The CDR3 DNA reads TGTGCCACCAGTGATTCTGGACAGGGGGACGAGCAGTACTTC.

In its sample, this clonotype was seen once. The chain links TRBV28 to TRBJ2-2; TRBD2 might be the D (6 bases). The CDR3 extends over 15 amino acids. V dropped 6 bases and J dropped 0 bases, with 11 bases sitting between them. Germline V lookup: CDR1 MDHEN, CDR2 SYDVKM. CDR3 loop: CASSFGGTNTGELFF. Here the CDR3 DNA reads TGTGCCAGCAGCTTTGGGGGGACGAACACCGGGGAGCTGTTTTTT.

This clonotype has only one observation. The rearrangement joins TRBV3-1 to TRBJ1-1; no clear D gene. V shed 0 bases and J shed 6 bases, with 14 bases lying between them. The length of the CDR3 is 15 residues. In germline, CDR1 is LGHDT, CDR2 YNNKEL (reference sequence). The CDR3 spells CASSQDFLLGSEAFF. CDR3 sequence (DNA): TGTGCCAGCAGCCAAGATTTCCTTCTGGGCTCTGAAGCTTTCTTT.

This clonotype has a handful of counts. This rearrangement joins TRBV7-3 to TRBJ2-7; 7 bases align to TRBD1. The germline V gene encodes CDR1 SGHTA and CDR2 FQGTGA. After removal of 5 bases from V and 2 bases from J, the junction contained 12 bases not matched to a gene. The CDR3 totals 16 residues. CDR3 in DNA: TGTGCCAGCAGCCCCCGCGCTGGGCAGGGGGCCTACGAGCAGTACTTC. This sequence encodes CASSPRAGQGAYEQYF.

This clonotype has more than one count but fewer than ten. The chain is built from TRBV20-1 and TRBJ2-7, with 10 bases lining up with TRBD2. This CDR3 is 13 amino acids long. The germline V gene encodes CDR1 DFQATT and CDR2 SNEGSKA (reference sequence). The ends lost 7 bases at V and 3 bases at J; junction bases unmatched: 6. The CDR3 here is CSGTSGIIYEQYF. The CDR3 DNA follows: TGCAGTGGGACTAGCGGAATCATCTACGAGCAGTACTTC.

The chain carries TRBV19 and TRBJ2-2; 7 positions agree with TRBD2. This CDR3 region has 14 residues. J was trimmed by 1 base and V by 8 bases; bases with no gene match: 4. Germline V gives CDR1 LNHDA, CDR2 SQIVND (reference sequence). The chain's CDR3 is CASLSGENTGELFF. The CDR3 region has the DNA TGTGCCAGTCTAAGCGGGGAGAACACCGGGGAGCTGTTTTTT.

The chain couples TRBV20-1 to TRBJ2-3, with 11 bases aligning to TRBD2. V dropped 5 bases and J dropped 4; count of bases not matched to a gene: 5. The CDR3 loop spans 14 amino acids. Looked up from germline, CDR1 is DFQATT and CDR2 is SNEGSKA (reference sequence). CDR3 coding DNA: TGCAGTGCTCAAACTAGCGGGAGATCAGATACGCAGTATTTT. Translation gives CSAQTSGRSDTQYF.

This clonotype was seen many times. This chain uses TRBV6-5 with TRBJ2-7; 8 nucleotides align to TRBD2. The CDR3 sequence is 15 residues long. V was clipped by 2 bases and J by 0 bases; unmatched bases: 3. Germline CDR1 reads MNHEY; CDR2 reads SVGAGI. The CDR3 sequence: CASSYRGGLSYEQYF. CDR3 in DNA: TGTGCCAGCAGTTACCGGGGGGGCCTCTCCTACGAGCAGTACTTC.

Many counts were recorded for this clonotype. The chain employs TRBV12-3 or TRBV12-4 and TRBJ1-1, with 8 bases aligning to TRBD1. CDR3 length equals 14 residues. V shed 7 bases, J shed 0 bases, and the junction held 4 bases outside the gene matches. The CDR3 DNA follows: TGTGCCAGCACCCGGACAGGGATGAACACTGAAGCTTTCTTT. Its translation: CASTRTGMNTEAFF.

This clonotype showed up many times. The rearrangement uses TRBV28 and TRBJ2-7; 7 bases agree with TRBD2. The germline gives CDR1 MDHEN, CDR2 SYDVKM. V dropped 9 bases and J dropped 6; count of bases not matched to a gene: 8. The length of the CDR3 is 12 residues. CDR3 sequence: CASSLGGFEQYF. CDR3 DNA: TGTGCCAGTTCCCTGGGAGGGTTCGAGCAGTACTTC.

The chain employs TRBV29-1 and TRBJ1-3, with 7 bases that match TRBD1. Unmatched junction bases numbered 4, after V lost 4 bases and J lost 1 base. CDR1 and CDR2 (germline): SQVTM, ANQGSEA. This CDR3 comprises 14 residues. CDR3 coding DNA: TGCAGCGTTGCCAAGACAGGGTCTGGAAACACCATATATTTT. It yields the protein CSVAKTGSGNTIYF.

The V gene is TRBV30, the J gene TRBJ1-2, with 9 bases that match TRBD1. The J segment lost 3 bases and the V segment lost 2 bases, leaving 1 base of the junction unmatched. The CDR3 contains 13 residues. Germline V gene data show CDR1 as GTSNPN and CDR2 as SVGIG (reference sequence). The CDR3 loop reads CAWSRDRDYGYTF. In nucleotides, the CDR3 is TGTGCCTGGAGTAGGGACAGGGACTATGGCTACACCTTC.